This note documents a single TCR beta chain sequence. Trimming shortened V by 0 bases and J by 1 base, and 7 bases separated the two germline ends. The CDR3 length is 15 residues. From germline, CDR1 is MNHEY and CDR2 SVGAGI. Use of 60 Vbeta and 13 Jbeta primers characterized the PCR. Here immunoSEQ multiplex PCR was the method, and the copy in TCRdb shows in-frame clones only, minus some. This table has about 220,000 clones, just over 75% appearing once. These data come from a study of cytomegalovirus exposure and HLA in healthy donors. Overall study context: There were 350 to 400 genotyped donors. Of these, roughly 80% fell in the genetic ancestry cluster associated with self-reported Caucasian donors.

Sequencing was done on a sample of PBMCs. This TCR derives from a young man in good health and CMV-seronegative. The chain has TRBV6-5 and TRBJ1-3, with unresolved D. The CDR3 DNA follows: TGTGCCAGCAGTTACTCGCTGCAGTCTGGAAACACCATATATTTT. As protein: CASSYSLQSGNTIYF.